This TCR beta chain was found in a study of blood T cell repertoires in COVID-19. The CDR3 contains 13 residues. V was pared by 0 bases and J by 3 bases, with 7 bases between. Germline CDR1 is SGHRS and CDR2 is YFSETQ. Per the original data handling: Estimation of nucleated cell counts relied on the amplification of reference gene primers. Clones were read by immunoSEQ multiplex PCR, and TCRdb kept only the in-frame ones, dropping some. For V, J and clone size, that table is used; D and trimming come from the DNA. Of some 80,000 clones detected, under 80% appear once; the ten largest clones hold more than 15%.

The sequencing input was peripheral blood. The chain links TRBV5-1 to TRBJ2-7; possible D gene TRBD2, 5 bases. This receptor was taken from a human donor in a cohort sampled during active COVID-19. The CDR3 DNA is TGCGCCAGCAGCTTGGACGGGGTCTACGAGCAGTACGTC. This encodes CASSLDGVYEQYV.